What follows is one T cell receptor (beta chain) and its context. Its antigen remains unknown. The Oncomine TCR Beta short-read assay generated sequence data from the DNA of cultured CD4+ T cells. The genomic DNA was obtained from cultured CD4+ T cells by extraction with the QIAamp micro DNA kit. TCRdb re-analysed the PCR reads in MiXCR, keeping a single row per CDR3 protein. The sample records roughly 9,800 distinct CDR3 sequences, around 55% being singletons. The sample's treatment: approximately nine-day PBMC culture with coronavirus spike peptide pools or control peptides (ViraFEST assay). A half-volume replacement of the medium with fresh IL-2 medium was performed on days 3 and 7. These data are taken from a study of vaccination and CD4 T cells after COVID-19. Whole-study findings and limits: Within convalescent individuals, 304 out of 307 vaccine-specific clones proved to be spike mono-reactive.

Germline V gives CDR1 SGHTA, CDR2 FQGNSA. This CDR3 region has 14 residues. V lost 6 bases and J lost 5, with 17 bases in between. The sequence was obtained from a human donor who had recovered from COVID-19. Sequenced material: CD4+ T cells from blood, cultured in vitro. The chain carries TRBV7-2 and TRBJ2-7; D is ambiguous. This CDR3 is CASRDGWERDEQYF. In DNA, the CDR3 is TGTGCCAGCAGGGACGGGTGGGAACGTGACGAGCAGTACTTC.